This record looks at one T cell receptor beta chain sequence and its context. The antigen is not known. These data belong to a study of OX40 agonist ivuxolimab in advanced cancers. Study background: Patients took ivuxolimab, an agonistic anti-OX40 (CD134) antibody.

The CDR3 consists of 13 residues. Unmatched junction bases numbered 9, after V lost 8 bases and J lost 8 bases. Germline-derived CDR1 and CDR2 are SGHAT and FQNNGV. Profiling relied on immunoSEQ multiplex PCR, and the TCRdb table lists in-frame clones only, not all of them. The data contain about 67,000 clones, about 88% of them singletons. Study-level results: Not determined was the antigen specificity of the expanded peripheral T cells. Partial responders treated at 0.1-3.0 mg/kg exhibited clonal expansion among the lowest measured. In a subset of nonresponders, normalized T-cell clonal expansion was also low.

The TCR was taken from an adult with an advanced solid tumor such as melanoma, head and neck, liver or kidney cancer. This chain joins TRBV11-2 and TRBJ2-1, with 7 bases aligning to TRBD2. Sequenced material: CD4+ or CD8+ T cells sorted from blood, taken in a trial of the OX40 agonist ivuxolimab. CDR3 coding DNA: TGTGCCAGCCTCGCGGGAGACGTCGATGAGCAGTTCTTC. It specifies CASLAGDVDEQFF.